This note documents a single T cell receptor beta chain sequence. The CDR3 length is 15 residues. Trimming took 4 bases from V and 3 from J; bases not matched to a gene: 7. The V gene's germline CDR1 is LNHDA and CDR2 SQIVND (reference sequence). This entry belongs to a study of blood T cell repertoires in COVID-19. Overall study: Samples came from the United States, Italy and Spain, spanning acute and convalescent COVID-19. The cDNA or gDNA used as material had been derived from T cells, B-cell-depleted T cells, or PBMCs.

Study processing details: The authors estimated nucleated cell counts from reference gene primer amplification. Using immunoSEQ multiplex PCR, the repertoire was profiled, and TCRdb retains in-frame clones only, with some absent. V and J calls and clone size are as listed in that table; D and trimming were resolved from the DNA. The sample has 240,000 or so clones, around 86% seen once; the top ten hold about 12%. Sequencing was performed on peripheral blood. This receptor was taken from an older man with acute or convalescent COVID-19. The chain joins TRBV19 to TRBJ1-1; 8 nucleotides line up with TRBD1. The CDR3 protein is CASSTTGGRHTEAFF. CDR3 in DNA: TGTGCCAGTAGTACCACAGGGGGAAGGCACACTGAAGCTTTCTTT. The variable domain in full, with the rest retrieved from reference TRBV19 and TRBJ1-1, is DGGITQSPKYLFRKEGQNVTLSCEQNLNHDAMYWYRQDPGQGLRLIYYSQIVNDFQKGDIAEGYSVSREKKESFPLTVTSAQKNPTAFYLCASSTTGGRHTEAFFGQGTRLTVV.